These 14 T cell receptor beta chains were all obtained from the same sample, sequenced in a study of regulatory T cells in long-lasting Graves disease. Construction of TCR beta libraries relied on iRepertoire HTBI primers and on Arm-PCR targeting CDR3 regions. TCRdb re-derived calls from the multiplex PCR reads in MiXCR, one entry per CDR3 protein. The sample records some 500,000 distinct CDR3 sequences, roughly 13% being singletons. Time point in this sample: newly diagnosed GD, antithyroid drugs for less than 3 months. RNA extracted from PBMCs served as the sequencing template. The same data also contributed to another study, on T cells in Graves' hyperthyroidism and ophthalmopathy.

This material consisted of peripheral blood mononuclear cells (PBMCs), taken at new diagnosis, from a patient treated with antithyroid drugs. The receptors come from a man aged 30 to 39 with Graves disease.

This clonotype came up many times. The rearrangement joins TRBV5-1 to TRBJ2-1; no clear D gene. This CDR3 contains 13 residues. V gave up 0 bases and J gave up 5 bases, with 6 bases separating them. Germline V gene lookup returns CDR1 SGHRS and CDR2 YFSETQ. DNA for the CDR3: TGCGCCAGCAGCTTGGCCTCTAACAATGAGCAGTTCTTC. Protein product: CASSLASNNEQFF.

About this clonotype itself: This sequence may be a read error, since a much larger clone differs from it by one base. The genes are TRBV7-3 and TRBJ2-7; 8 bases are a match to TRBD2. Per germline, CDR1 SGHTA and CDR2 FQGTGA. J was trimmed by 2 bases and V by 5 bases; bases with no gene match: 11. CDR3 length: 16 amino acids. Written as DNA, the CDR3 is TGTGCCAGCAGCCTCCCCGGGATTAGCGGGGCCTACGAGCAGTACTTC. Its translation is CASSLPGISGAYEQYF.

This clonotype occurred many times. The CDR3 reads CASSSRQGREKLFF. The CDR3 DNA reads as TGTGCCAGCAGCTCCCGACAGGGTCGCGAAAAACTGTTTTTT. The chain is built from TRBV7-9 and TRBJ1-4; 7 bases map to TRBD1. CDR1 and CDR2 from the germline V gene are SEHNR and FQNEAQ (reference sequence). V shed 4 bases, J shed 8 bases, and the junction held 7 bases outside the gene matches. The CDR3 length is 14 residues. The full variable domain, in which reference TRBV7-9 and TRBJ1-4 provide the parts outside the CDR3, is DTGVSQNPRHKITKRGQNVTFRCDPISEHNRLYWYRQTLGQGPEFLTYFQNEAQLEKSRLLSDRFSAERPKGSFSTLEIQRTEQGDSAMYLCASSSRQGREKLFFGSGTQLSVL.

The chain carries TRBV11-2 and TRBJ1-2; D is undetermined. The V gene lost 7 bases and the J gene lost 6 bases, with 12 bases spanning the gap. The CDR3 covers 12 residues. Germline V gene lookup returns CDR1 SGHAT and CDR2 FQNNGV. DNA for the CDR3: TGTGCCAGCAACGCAGCCGATCATGGCTACACCTTC. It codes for CASNAADHGYTF.

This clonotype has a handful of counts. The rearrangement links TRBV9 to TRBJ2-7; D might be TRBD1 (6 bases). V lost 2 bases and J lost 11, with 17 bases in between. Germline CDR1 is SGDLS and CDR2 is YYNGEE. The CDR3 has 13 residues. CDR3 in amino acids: CASSVTPGTTKYF. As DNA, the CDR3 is TGTGCCAGCAGCGTCACCCCCGGGACAACTAAGTACTTC.

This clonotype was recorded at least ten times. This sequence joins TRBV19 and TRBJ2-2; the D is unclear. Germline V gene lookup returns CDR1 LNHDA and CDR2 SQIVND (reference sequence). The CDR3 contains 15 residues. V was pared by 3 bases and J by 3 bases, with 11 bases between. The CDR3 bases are TGTGCCAGTAGTATTAGAGACGGACACACCGGGGAGCTGTTTTTT. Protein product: CASSIRDGHTGELFF.

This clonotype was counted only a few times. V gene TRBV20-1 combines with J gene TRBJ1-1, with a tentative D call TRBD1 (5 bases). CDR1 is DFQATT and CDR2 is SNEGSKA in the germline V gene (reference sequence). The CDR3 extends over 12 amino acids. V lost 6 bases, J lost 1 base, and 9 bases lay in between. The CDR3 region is CSALDRNTEAFF. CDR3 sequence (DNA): TGCAGTGCCCTAGACAGGAACACTGAAGCTTTCTTT.

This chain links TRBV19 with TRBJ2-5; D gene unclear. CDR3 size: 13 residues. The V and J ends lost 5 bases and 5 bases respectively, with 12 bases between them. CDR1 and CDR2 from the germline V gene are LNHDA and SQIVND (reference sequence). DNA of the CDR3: TGTGCCAGTAGTGCCCTTAGTGGGGAGACCCAGTACTTC. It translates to CASSALSGETQYF. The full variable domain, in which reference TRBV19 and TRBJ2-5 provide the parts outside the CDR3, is DGGITQSPKYLFRKEGQNVTLSCEQNLNHDAMYWYRQDPGQGLRLIYYSQIVNDFQKGDIAEGYSVSREKKESFPLTVTSAQKNPTAFYLCASSALSGETQYFGPGTRLLVL.

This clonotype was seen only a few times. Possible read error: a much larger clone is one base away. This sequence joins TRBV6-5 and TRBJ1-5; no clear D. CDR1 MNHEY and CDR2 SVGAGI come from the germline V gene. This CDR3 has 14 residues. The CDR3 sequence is CASGYSGDFQPQHF. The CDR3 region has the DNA TGTGCCAGCGGTTACTCTGGGGATTTTCAGCCCCAGCATTTT.

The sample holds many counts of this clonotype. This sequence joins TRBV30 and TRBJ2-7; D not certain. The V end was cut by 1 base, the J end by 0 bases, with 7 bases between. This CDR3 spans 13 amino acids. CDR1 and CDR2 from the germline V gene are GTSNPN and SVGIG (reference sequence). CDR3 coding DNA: TGTGCCTGGAGTGAACAGAGCTCCTACGAGCAGTACTTC. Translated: CAWSEQSSYEQYF.

The CDR3 spells CASSRVEGPGEQYF. In DNA form, the CDR3 reads TGCGCCAGCAGCCGGGTAGAGGGCCCGGGGGAGCAGTACTTC. The chain has TRBV5-1 and TRBJ2-7; TRBD2 is a possible D gene (5 bases). The germline V gene has CDR1 SGHRS and CDR2 YFSETQ. The V end was cut by 4 bases, the J end by 7 bases, with 18 bases between. The CDR3 totals 14 residues.

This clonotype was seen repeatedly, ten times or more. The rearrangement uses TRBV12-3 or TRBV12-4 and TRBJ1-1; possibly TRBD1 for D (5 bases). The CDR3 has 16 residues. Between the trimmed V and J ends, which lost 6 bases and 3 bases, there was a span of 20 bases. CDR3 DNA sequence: TGTGCCAGCAGCCCGGACCTGACACCGGGGGACACTGAAGCTTTCTTT. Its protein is CASSPDLTPGDTEAFF.

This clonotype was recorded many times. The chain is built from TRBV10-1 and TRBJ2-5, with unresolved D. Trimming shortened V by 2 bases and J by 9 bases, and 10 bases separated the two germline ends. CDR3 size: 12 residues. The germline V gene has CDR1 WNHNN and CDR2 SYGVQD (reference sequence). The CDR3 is CASSEGSQAQYF. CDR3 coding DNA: TGCGCCAGCAGTGAGGGCAGCCAGGCCCAGTACTTC.

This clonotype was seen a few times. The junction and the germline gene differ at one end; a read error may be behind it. This CDR3 reads CSASPYGSSCEQYF. The CDR3 nucleotides are TGCAGTGCTAGCCCATATGGGAGCTCCTGCGAGCAGTACTTC. V gene TRBV20-1 combines with J gene TRBJ2-7; D possibly corresponds to TRBD2 (5 bases). Germline CDR1 is DFQATT and CDR2 is SNEGSKA (reference sequence). CDR3 size: 14 residues.